The source of this T cell receptor beta chain is a study of T cells in Graves' hyperthyroidism and ophthalmopathy. Study information: Peripheral blood samples were taken at initial diagnosis, prior to any treatment.

Ten or more counts support this clonotype. This CDR3 has 15 amino acids. Germline lookup yields CDR1 MNHEY and CDR2 SMNVEV (reference sequence). Trimming removed 6 bases from V and 6 bases from J; junction bases left unmatched: 10. RNA transcripts provided the source from which TCR beta CDR3 regions were amplified. First-round RT-PCR targeting the TCR CDR3 was performed with the HTBI primer set. TCRdb fed the multiplex PCR reads into MiXCR, producing one record per CDR3 protein. The sample has about 350,000 distinct CDR3 sequences; approximately 18% are singletons. This sequence originates from a woman aged 40 to 55 with Graves' ophthalmopathy. Sequencing was performed on blood. V is TRBV27 and J is TRBJ2-7; 11 bases align to TRBD2. The DNA for the CDR3 is TGTGCCAGCAGCCGACGGCTAGCGGGAGGAGGCGAGCAGTACTTC. This gives the protein CASSRRLAGGGEQYF.